This TCR beta chain derives from a study of blood T cell repertoires in COVID-19. Source study methods: Amplification from reference gene primers served as the basis for estimated nucleated cell counts. Clones were read by immunoSEQ multiplex PCR, and TCRdb kept only the in-frame ones, dropping some. V, J and clone size are those of that table, while D and trimming were read from the DNA. The sample shows 210,000 or so clones, 88% of them seen only once. This sequence was found in a woman in her fifties or sixties with acute or convalescent COVID-19. Sample: peripheral blood.

The CDR3 loop is CASSKDRGSNQPQHF. The DNA for the CDR3 is TGTGCCAGTAGTAAGGACAGGGGTAGCAATCAGCCCCAGCATTTT. This chain joins TRBV19 and TRBJ1-5; TRBD1 agrees at 9 bases. V gave up 4 bases and J gave up 0 bases; unmatched junction bases: 1. CDR3 size: 15 residues. Germline lookup yields CDR1 LNHDA and CDR2 SQIVND (reference sequence).